A single sample is the source of the 11 T cell receptor beta chains below, sequenced in a study of blood T cell repertoires in COVID-19. Measured with immunoSEQ multiplex PCR; TCRdb has only the in-frame clones, and not every one. This table holds hundreds of thousands of clones, about 86% found once. Specimen: peripheral blood. These receptors were obtained from an elderly man with acute or convalescent COVID-19.

The chain joins TRBV3-1 (or the pseudogene TRBV3-2) to TRBJ2-5; TRBD2 aligns across 7 bases. CDR1 LGHDT and CDR2 YNNKEL come from the germline V gene (reference sequence). CDR3 length: 15 residues. V dropped 1 base and J dropped 5; count of bases not matched to a gene: 7. The CDR3 region is CASSQAGLGGETQYF. The CDR3, as DNA: TGTGCCAGCAGCCAAGCTGGACTAGGTGGGGAGACCCAGTACTTC.

The chain uses TRBV18 and TRBJ2-7, with unresolved D. The CDR3 loop spans 13 amino acids. Deletions cut 0 bases from V and 7 bases from J, with 10 bases between. The germline V gene encodes CDR1 KGHSH and CDR2 LQKENI. The CDR3 coding sequence is TGTGCCAGCTCACCACCGTCGCTACAGGAGCAGTACTTC. Protein sequence: CASSPPSLQEQYF.

The chain uses TRBV4-1 and TRBJ2-3; no clear D. This CDR3 contains 15 residues. Germline CDR1 MGHRA, CDR2 YSYEKL. V was cut by 0 bases and J by 6 bases, with 13 bases left in between. This CDR3 reads CASSQDSYLRDTQYF. As DNA, the CDR3 is TGCGCCAGCAGCCAAGACTCCTACCTCAGGGATACGCAGTATTTT.

This clone has a single count. The CDR3 DNA is TGTGCCAGTAGTAGAAGAGGGGACAGGGGATCTTATAGCAATCAGCCCCAGCATTTT. Translated, it gives CASSRRGDRGSYSNQPQHF. The chain has TRBV19 and TRBJ1-5; 10 bases match TRBD1. This CDR3 contains 19 residues. The V gene's germline CDR1 is LNHDA and CDR2 SQIVND (reference sequence). Losses at the gene ends were 4 bases for V and 0 bases for J; bases not matched to a gene: 12.

This chain connects TRBV20-1 to TRBJ2-7; D unresolved. CDR3 length equals 11 residues. Germline V lookup: CDR1 DFQATT, CDR2 SNEGSKA (reference sequence). Trimming removed 3 bases from V and 6 bases from J, with 9 bases in between. CDR3 bases: TGCAGTGCTAGTGCCAGTGGCGAGCAGTACTTC. This translates into CSASASGEQYF.

This clone appeared a few times. The chain uses TRBV21-1 and TRBJ2-7; the table's D call, TRBD2, has no DNA check behind it. TRBV21-1 corresponds to a pseudogene. CDR3 length: 17 residues. CDR3 DNA: TGTGCCAGCAGCAAAGCGCTAACTAGCGGGACCACCTACGAGCAGTACTTC. Translation: CASSKALTSGTTYEQYF.

The J gene is TRBJ1-5, the V gene TRBV5-1; TRBD1 is a possible D gene (6 bases). The CDR3 consists of 15 residues. The germline V gene encodes CDR1 SGHRS and CDR2 YFSETQ. The V gene lost 5 bases and the J gene lost 4 bases, with 16 bases spanning the gap. The CDR3 protein is CASSPDGQLNQPQHF. CDR3 nucleotides: TGCGCCAGCAGTCCCGACGGACAGTTAAATCAGCCCCAGCATTTT.

The rearrangement joins TRBV19 to TRBJ1-5; 10 bases are a match to TRBD1. The CDR3 contains 16 residues. Germline CDR1 is LNHDA and CDR2 is SQIVND (reference sequence). V shed 1 base, J shed 4 bases, and the junction held 4 bases outside the gene matches. The CDR3 DNA is TGTGCCAGTAGTATAGGGCCGGGACAGGGGAATCAGCCCCAGCATTTT. Protein product: CASSIGPGQGNQPQHF.

The chain carries TRBV6-5 and TRBJ2-7; tentatively, D is TRBD2 (6 bases). The CDR3 length is 13 residues. CDR1 is MNHEY, CDR2 SVGAGI, per germline. V lost 6 bases and J lost 10, with 19 bases in between. The CDR3 protein is CASSSGLKSGQYF. CDR3 coding DNA: TGTGCCAGCAGCTCCGGACTAAAGTCAGGACAGTACTTC.

The sample holds many counts of this clone. The J gene is TRBJ2-2, the V gene TRBV7-9; D might be TRBD1 (6 bases). The CDR3 has 16 amino acids. V was pared by 6 bases and J by 3 bases, with 17 bases between. Germline V gene sequence: CDR1 SEHNR, CDR2 FQNEAQ (reference sequence). In DNA form, the CDR3 reads TGTGCCAGCAGACGCTCCCTGGGGGCGGACACCGGGGAGCTGTTTTTT. This translates into CASRRSLGADTGELFF.

The J gene is TRBJ2-7, the V gene TRBV6-5; 8 nucleotides agree with TRBD1. Per the germline V gene, CDR1 is MNHEY and CDR2 is SVGAGI. With V trimmed by 0 bases and J by 2 bases, 3 bases remained unmatched. The CDR3 consists of 15 residues. In DNA form, the CDR3 reads TGTGCCAGCAGTTACTCTGACAGGGGAACCTACGAGCAGTACTTC. It yields the protein CASSYSDRGTYEQYF.